These T cell receptor beta chains were read from a single sample in a study of T cell responses to AZD1222 COVID-19 vaccine. TCRdb's copy holds only in-frame clones and misses some; the assay was immunoSEQ multiplex PCR. Counted here are some 180,000 clones, 94% occurring once; the ten biggest clones make up around 1.6%. Specimen: peripheral blood, collected 28 days after the second AZD1222 dose. Source of these receptors: an adult who received the AZD1222 COVID-19 vaccine. CDR3s include the opening cysteine and the closing phenylalanine or tryptophan. The order of the fields is V gene, CDR3 protein.

TRBV5-6	CASSLDFGQGDRVLTF
TRBV7-2	CASSLKGSDGYGYTF
TRBV7-2	CASSLVGIQETQYF
TRBV4-1	CASSYNFVEEKLFF
TRBV2	CASSELGVYGYTF
TRBV11-2	CASSQRAAGGTDTQYF
TRBV10-1	CASSESEGEQYF
TRBV27	CASSPRQSVLRNTEAFF
TRBV3-1/TRBV3-2	CASSQGWGEQYF
TRBV21-1	CASSLRAGGPGELFF
TRBV27	CASSLRASGEQYF
TRBV4-1	CASSERGLNQPQHF
TRBV7-9	CASSLVIGTNEKLFF
TRBV3-1/TRBV3-2	CASSQGFREQPQHF
TRBV5-1	CASSLGQGRRAGELFF
TRBV18	CASSSLYNEQFF